The 30 T cell receptor beta chains reported below all come from one sample, sequenced in a study of blood T cell repertoires in COVID-19. The table came from immunoSEQ multiplex PCR; TCRdb's copy has only in-frame clones and leaves some out. The sample lists tens of thousands of clones, 65% to 90% occurring once. The sample consisted of peripheral blood. Source of these receptors: a woman of 80 years or more with active or convalescent COVID-19.

The gene calls are TRBV10-2 and TRBJ2-3; maybe TRBD2 (6 bases). Trimming removed 6 bases at V and 2 bases at J, with 9 bases between. Germline V gene sequence: CDR1 WSHSY, CDR2 SAAADI. CDR3 length: 13 residues. CDR3 nucleotide sequence: TGCGCCAGCAGGCGGGGAAACACAGATACGCAGTATTTT. This gives the protein CASRRGNTDTQYF.

The CDR3 DNA follows: TGTGCCAGCAGCCGGGACTCTTCTAACTATGGCTACACCTTC. The encoded protein is CASSRDSSNYGYTF. V gene TRBV5-4 combines with J gene TRBJ1-2, with D perhaps TRBD1 (5 bases). The CDR3 sequence is 14 residues long. Trimming stripped 4 bases from V and 0 bases from J, with 10 bases between. CDR1 is SGHNT, CDR2 YYREEE, per germline (reference sequence).

The rearrangement links TRBV10-1 to TRBJ1-1; D is unclear. Germline assignment: CDR1 WNHNN and CDR2 SYGVQD (reference sequence). V was shortened by 3 bases and J by 0 bases, with 20 bases between the two germline ends. This CDR3 comprises 18 residues. The CDR3 reads CASSDPLTAETVNTEAFF. CDR3 nucleotide sequence: TGCGCCAGCAGTGATCCCTTGACGGCCGAAACAGTGAACACTGAAGCTTTCTTT.

The chain couples TRBV10-3 to TRBJ2-2; D is ambiguous. CDR1 and CDR2 from the germline V gene are ENHRY and SYGVKD. V was trimmed by 2 bases and J by 4 bases, leaving 8 bases between them. The CDR3 sequence is 14 residues long. CDR3 sequence (DNA): TGTGCCATCAGTGAGGGTCAGGCCACCGGGGAGCTGTTTTTT. It encodes CAISEGQATGELFF.

This chain uses TRBV6-5 with TRBJ1-1; D is possibly TRBD1 (5 bases). V dropped 6 bases and J dropped 0 bases, with 8 bases sitting between them. CDR1 and CDR2 from the germline V gene are MNHEY and SVGAGI. This CDR3 is built from 13 residues. The CDR3 sequence is CASRGVMNTEAFF. The CDR3 DNA follows: TGTGCCAGCAGAGGGGTTATGAACACTGAAGCTTTCTTT.

The V call is TRBV6-6, the J call TRBJ2-1, with 9 bases that match TRBD1. V lost 2 bases to trimming and J lost 6 bases; unmatched junction nucleotides: 5. Germline values: CDR1 MNHNY, CDR2 SVGAGI (reference sequence). The CDR3 has 15 amino acids. For the CDR3, the DNA is TGTGCCAGCAGTTACCGGGACAGGGAGACCAATGAGCAGTTCTTC. It translates to CASSYRDRETNEQFF.

The chain recombines TRBV6-5 with TRBJ2-5; D is perhaps TRBD2 (7 bases). Germline V lookup: CDR1 MNHEY, CDR2 SVGAGI. This CDR3 spans 14 amino acids. V was clipped by 6 bases and J by 3 bases, with 14 bases between them. CDR3 bases: TGTGCCAGCAGCGGGGGGCCCTCCAAAGAGACCCAGTACTTC. Its translation: CASSGGPSKETQYF.

This chain's CDR3 is CASSRDLSQAFF. The CDR3 DNA is TGCGCCAGCAGCCGAGACCTGAGTCAAGCTTTCTTT. The rearrangement joins TRBV4-1 to TRBJ1-1; D not certain. This CDR3 is built from 12 residues. The V end was cut by 4 bases, the J end by 9 bases, with 12 bases between. Germline V gene data show CDR1 as MGHRA and CDR2 as YSYEKL.

This chain links TRBV19 with TRBJ1-2; D is possibly TRBD1 (6 bases). Per the germline V gene, CDR1 is LNHDA and CDR2 is SQIVND (reference sequence). CDR3 length: 14 amino acids. V lost 4 bases, J lost 1 base, and 10 bases lay in between. As DNA, the CDR3 is TGTGCCAGTAGTACAGGACAGCTTAACTATGGCTACACCTTC. Translation gives CASSTGQLNYGYTF.

The chain combines TRBV19 with TRBJ2-7; D is perhaps TRBD2 (5 bases). The CDR3 extends over 14 amino acids. V dropped 7 bases and J dropped 1 base, with 14 bases sitting between them. Germline assignment: CDR1 LNHDA and CDR2 SQIVND (reference sequence). For the CDR3, the DNA is TGTGCCAGTAAAAGGGAGCTACTGTCCTACGAGCAGTACTTC. Residues: CASKRELLSYEQYF.

V usage is TRBV3-1 (or the pseudogene TRBV3-2) and J usage is TRBJ1-6; 7 positions agree with TRBD1. Trimming removed 4 bases from V and 7 bases from J; junction bases left unmatched: 7. The CDR3 is 15 amino acids. Germline V CDR1 and CDR2: LGHDT, YNNKEL (reference sequence). The CDR3 nucleotides are TGTGCCAGCAGCCTTGCCCAGGGGGTGAATTCACCCCTCCACTTT. Protein sequence: CASSLAQGVNSPLHF.

The chain couples TRBV7-8 to TRBJ1-2, with D possibly TRBD1 on 5 matching bases. There are 14 residues in the CDR3. CDR1 SGHVS and CDR2 FQNEAQ come from the germline V gene. V was clipped by 5 bases and J by 4 bases, with 14 bases between them. CDR3 in DNA: TGTGCCAGCAGCCAGGCAGGGTACAGCTATGGCTACACCTTC. This translates into CASSQAGYSYGYTF.

This chain links TRBV21-1 with TRBJ2-1; no check of the table's D call, TRBD1, against the DNA was made. TRBV21-1 has pseudogene status. The CDR3 runs to 17 residues. The CDR3 DNA reads as TGTGCCAGCAGCAGAAGCGACCGGGACAGGGGACACAATGAGCAGTTCTTC. It translates to CASSRSDRDRGHNEQFF.

The CDR3 here is CASSYQYRVEPGELFF. The DNA of the CDR3 is TGTGCCAGCAGTTACCAATACAGGGTAGAACCCGGGGAGCTGTTTTTT. This chain uses TRBV6-5 with TRBJ2-2, with D perhaps TRBD1 (6 bases). This CDR3 is built from 16 residues. Germline assignment: CDR1 MNHEY and CDR2 SVGAGI. Trimming shortened V by 2 bases and J by 6 bases, and 16 bases separated the two germline ends.

There are a few counts of this clone. The chain joins TRBV7-8 to TRBJ2-2, with D tentatively TRBD2 (6 bases). V shed 1 base and J shed 4 bases, with 22 bases lying between them. The CDR3 extends over 19 amino acids. CDR1 is SGHVS and CDR2 is FQNEAQ in the germline V gene. The CDR3 coding sequence is TGTGCCAGCAGCTTAGTATCATGGACACTCACCGGGGGCACCGGGGAGCTGTTTTTT. Its protein product is CASSLVSWTLTGGTGELFF.

V gene TRBV27 combines with J gene TRBJ1-5; D not certain. In germline, CDR1 is MNHEY, CDR2 SMNVEV (reference sequence). The CDR3 has 16 amino acids. Trimming removed 0 bases from V and 0 bases from J, with 9 bases in between. CDR3 in DNA: TGTGCCAGCAGTTTATCGGGAGTAATTAGCAATCAGCCCCAGCATTTT. Its protein is CASSLSGVISNQPQHF.

J is TRBJ2-1 and V is TRBV4-2; TRBD2 matches 9 bases. Germline trimming cut 0 bases from V and 6 bases from J; bases unmatched to any gene: 12. The CDR3 spans 18 residues. In germline, CDR1 is LGHNA, CDR2 YNFKEQ. The chain's CDR3 is CASSQEDYAGGRRNEQFF. Here the CDR3 DNA reads TGTGCCAGCAGCCAAGAGGACTACGCGGGGGGGCGTCGCAATGAGCAGTTCTTC.

The V gene is TRBV11-2, the J gene TRBJ2-3, with 8 bases matching TRBD2. Trimming at V came to 2 bases and at J to 1 base, leaving 8 bases not matched to a gene. CDR1 is SGHAT and CDR2 is FQNNGV in the germline V gene. This CDR3 comprises 17 residues. CDR3 sequence reads: CASSLQRKTSGTDTQYF. The CDR3 coding sequence is TGTGCCAGCAGCTTACAGCGCAAGACTAGCGGCACAGATACGCAGTATTTT.

The chain uses TRBV11-3 and TRBJ2-2, with 11 bases identical to TRBD1. CDR3 length equals 18 residues. Germline CDR1 is SGHNT and CDR2 is YENEEA. J gave up 4 bases and V 5 bases, and 12 bases lay outside the gene matches. The CDR3 is CASSPNTGTGGTTGELFF. CDR3 bases: TGTGCCAGCAGCCCGAACACCGGGACAGGGGGGACCACCGGGGAGCTGTTTTTT. The whole variable domain, remainder taken from reference TRBV11-3 and TRBJ2-2, is EAGVVQSPRYKIIEKKQPVAFWCNPISGHNTLYWYLQNLGQGPELLIRYENEEAVDDSQLPKDRFSAERLKGVDSTLKIQPAELGDSAVYLCASSPNTGTGGTTGELFFGEGSRLTVL.

The gene calls are TRBV5-4 and TRBJ2-3; 8 bases fit TRBD2. The J segment lost 2 bases and the V segment lost 4 bases, leaving 12 bases of the junction unmatched. The CDR3 spans 17 residues. Germline CDR1 SGHNT, CDR2 YYREEE (reference sequence). The CDR3: CASSLLAGGPPTDTQYF. The CDR3 DNA follows: TGTGCCAGCAGCCTCCTGGCGGGGGGCCCCCCCACAGATACGCAGTATTTT.

CDR3 residues: CASSPPITASGNTIYF. Written as DNA, the CDR3 is TGTGCCAGCTCACCACCAATTACAGCCTCTGGAAACACCATATATTTT. This chain connects TRBV18 to TRBJ1-3, with D unresolved. Germline V CDR1 and CDR2: KGHSH, LQKENI. The CDR3 is 16 amino acids. Trimming cost V 0 bases and J 0 bases, with 9 bases left between them.

This chain connects TRBV3-1 (or the pseudogene TRBV3-2) to TRBJ2-2; no clear D gene. V gave up 0 bases and J gave up 6 bases, with 8 bases separating them. The CDR3 covers 14 residues. Germline CDR1 LGHDT, CDR2 YNNKEL (reference sequence). CDR3 amino acids: CASSQDGRAGELFF. The CDR3, as DNA: TGTGCCAGCAGCCAAGATGGGCGAGCCGGGGAGCTGTTTTTT.

This rearrangement joins TRBV7-8 to TRBJ2-1; possible D gene TRBD2, 6 bases. This CDR3 contains 12 residues. Germline V CDR1 and CDR2: SGHVS, FQNEAQ. V lost 5 bases, J lost 8 bases, and 10 bases lay in between. This CDR3 reads CASSPWGDEQFF. CDR3 bases: TGTGCCAGCAGCCCTTGGGGGGATGAGCAGTTCTTC.

The genes are TRBV6-2 or TRBV6-3 and TRBJ2-7; D is unclear. Germline CDR1 MNHEY, CDR2 SVGEGT. With 5 bases removed from V and 2 bases from J, the gap between germline ends came to 10 bases. CDR3 length: 13 amino acids. Here the CDR3 reads CASSPRHPYEQYF. In DNA form, the CDR3 reads TGTGCCAGCAGTCCAAGACACCCCTACGAGCAGTACTTC.

This clone was picked up one time. CDR3 DNA: TGCGCCAGCAGCGTCGCGGGAAACCCGAACACTGAAGCTTTCTTT. Encoded protein: CASSVAGNPNTEAFF. The chain is built from TRBV5-1 and TRBJ1-1; D is undetermined. Trimming took 4 bases from V and 1 from J, leaving 14 bases between them. This CDR3 comprises 15 residues. The V gene's germline CDR1 is SGHRS and CDR2 YFSETQ.

This chain joins TRBV3-1 (or the pseudogene TRBV3-2) and TRBJ2-1; 8 nucleotides match TRBD1. From germline, CDR1 is LGHDT and CDR2 YNNKEL (reference sequence). The CDR3 runs 15 residues. Unmatched junction bases numbered 7, after V lost 4 bases and J lost 5 bases. CDR3 sequence (DNA): TGTGCCAGCAGCCCTTTGGACAGGGATGACAATGAGCAGTTCTTC. Encoded protein: CASSPLDRDDNEQFF.

V usage is TRBV7-2 and J usage is TRBJ2-1; possibly TRBD1 for D (7 bases). Deletions cut 5 bases from V and 6 bases from J, with 17 bases between. CDR1 is SGHTA, CDR2 FQGNSA, per germline. The CDR3 has 15 amino acids. CDR3 protein: CASSDPSGGINEQFF. CDR3 coding DNA: TGTGCCAGCAGCGACCCCTCAGGGGGGATCAATGAGCAGTTCTTC.

The chain links TRBV5-6 to TRBJ1-2, with TRBD1 matching over 11 bases. The CDR3 spans 15 residues. From germline, CDR1 is SGHDT and CDR2 YYEEEE. V lost 1 base to trimming and J lost 4 bases; unmatched junction nucleotides: 3. The CDR3 loop reads CASSLTGQGAYGYTF. For the CDR3, the DNA is TGTGCCAGCAGCTTGACTGGACAGGGGGCCTATGGCTACACCTTC.

The chain recombines TRBV2 with TRBJ1-4; TRBD1 aligns across 8 bases. The CDR3 has 14 residues. After removal of 6 bases from V and 9 bases from J, the junction contained 9 bases not matched to a gene. Germline V lookup: CDR1 SNHLY, CDR2 FYNNEI. CDR3 region: CASSPGQARQKLFF. As DNA, the CDR3 is TGTGCCAGCAGCCCGGGACAGGCACGACAAAAACTGTTTTTT.

V usage is TRBV21-1 and J usage is TRBJ1-2. TRBV21-1 is a pseudogene. This CDR3 region has 19 residues. CDR3: CASSKEEVGRPFSNYGYTF. DNA for the CDR3: TGTGCCAGCAGCAAAGAAGAGGTTGGCAGACCATTTTCTAACTATGGCTACACCTTC.